The rows below give T cell receptor beta chains drawn from one sample of a study of prognosis after radiotherapy for stage I lung cancer. MiXCR, applied by TCRdb to the multiplex PCR reads, yields one record per CDR3 protein. The table includes about 35,000 distinct CDR3 sequences, around a third detected once. The sample was PBMCs, taken before or after stereotactic body radiation therapy (not recorded which). All receptors come from a donor over 45 with non-small cell lung cancer. Each CDR3 is given with its conserved first and last residue. The order of the fields is V gene, D gene, clone size, J gene, CDR3 protein, CDR3 DNA. The D gene is left open where the match is weak. Size is omitted from some rows. Given values are once, few, many or a class for expanded clones.

V gene: TRBV4-1
D gene: .
clone size: many
J gene: TRBJ1-6
CDR3 protein: CASSPGQDNSPLHF
CDR3 DNA: TGCGCCAGCAGCCCGGGACAAGATAATTCACCCCTCCACTTT

V gene: TRBV5-4
D gene: TRBD1
clone size: many
J gene: TRBJ1-5
CDR3 protein: CASSMDRAQPQHF
CDR3 DNA: TGTGCCAGCAGCATGGACAGGGCTCAGCCCCAGCATTTT

V gene: TRBV4-1
D gene: .
clone size: .
J gene: TRBJ1-6
CDR3 protein: CAGSQDRGANSPLHF
CDR3 DNA: TGCGCCGGCAGCCAAGATAGAGGGGCTAATTCACCCCTCCACTTT

V gene: TRBV7-9
D gene: .
clone size: .
J gene: TRBJ1-4
CDR3 protein: CDSSFGLNEKLFF
CDR3 DNA: TGCGACAGCAGCTTCGGACTTAATGAAAAACTGTTTTTT

V gene: TRBV20-1
D gene: .
clone size: once
J gene: TRBJ1-6
CDR3 protein: CSARDSFRGGLSSPLHF
CDR3 DNA: TGCAGTGCTAGAGATTCCTTTAGGGGAGGTCTGAGTTCACCACTCCACTTT

V gene: TRBV6-2/TRBV6-3
D gene: .
clone size: .
J gene: TRBJ2-3
CDR3 protein: CASRTRWTATLNTDTQYF
CDR3 DNA: TGTGCCAGCAGAACAAGATGGACGGCAACCTTGAACACAGATACGCAGTATTTT

V gene: TRBV24-1
D gene: TRBD1
clone size: many
J gene: TRBJ1-5
CDR3 protein: CATSDSQGGEQPQHF
CDR3 DNA: TGTGCCACCAGTGATTCACAAGGGGGCGAACAGCCCCAGCATTTT

V gene: TRBV30
D gene: TRBD1
clone size: .
J gene: TRBJ1-2
CDR3 protein: CAWGGQGGGYTF
CDR3 DNA: TGTGCCTGGGGGGGACAGGGGGGCGGCTACACCTTC

V gene: TRBV6-8
D gene: TRBD1
clone size: medium-sized
J gene: TRBJ1-2
CDR3 protein: CASSLLQGAVGAGYTF
CDR3 DNA: TGTGCCAGCAGTTTACTACAGGGGGCCGTCGGAGCTGGCTACACCTTC

V gene: TRBV20-1
D gene: .
clone size: many
J gene: TRBJ1-1
CDR3 protein: CSARYGLEAFF
CDR3 DNA: TGCAGTGCTAGATATGGGCTTGAAGCTTTCTTT

V gene: TRBV20-1
D gene: TRBD2
clone size: many
J gene: TRBJ2-3
CDR3 protein: CSAPPGASGGWTDTQYF
CDR3 DNA: TGCAGTGCTCCGCCGGGGGCTAGCGGGGGATGGACAGATACGCAGTATTTT

V gene: TRBV10-2
D gene: .
clone size: many
J gene: TRBJ1-1
CDR3 protein: CASSRETNTEAFF
CDR3 DNA: TGCGCCAGCTCACGAGAGACGAACACTGAAGCTTTCTTT

V gene: TRBV24-1
D gene: TRBD1
clone size: .
J gene: TRBJ2-2
CDR3 protein: CVSSRTGSTGELFF
CDR3 DNA: TGTGTCTCCTCTAGGACAGGGTCGACCGGGGAGCTGTTTTTT

V gene: TRBV5-1
D gene: .
clone size: .
J gene: TRBJ1-6
CDR3 protein: CASSLDRSPLHF
CDR3 DNA: TGCGCCAGCAGCTTGGACCGTTCACCCCTCCACTTT

V gene: TRBV20-1
D gene: .
clone size: .
J gene: TRBJ2-5
CDR3 protein: CSASGGDLGLAFETQYF
CDR3 DNA: TGCAGTGCGTCAGGGGGTGACCTTGGACTAGCTTTCGAGACCCAGTACTTC

V gene: TRBV10-2
D gene: .
clone size: many
J gene: TRBJ1-5
CDR3 protein: CATQTGRGSNQPQHF
CDR3 DNA: TGCGCCACACAAACGGGGCGCGGGAGCAATCAGCCCCAGCATTTT

V gene: TRBV6-1
D gene: .
clone size: many
J gene: TRBJ1-3
CDR3 protein: CASSPPGTGGNTIYF
CDR3 DNA: TGTGCCAGCAGTCCCCCCGGGACGGGTGGAAACACCATATATTTT

V gene: TRBV2
D gene: TRBD1
clone size: many
J gene: TRBJ1-2
CDR3 protein: CASSEEGRGLWGYTF
CDR3 DNA: TGTGCCAGCAGTGAAGAGGGGAGGGGGCTTTGGGGCTACACCTTC